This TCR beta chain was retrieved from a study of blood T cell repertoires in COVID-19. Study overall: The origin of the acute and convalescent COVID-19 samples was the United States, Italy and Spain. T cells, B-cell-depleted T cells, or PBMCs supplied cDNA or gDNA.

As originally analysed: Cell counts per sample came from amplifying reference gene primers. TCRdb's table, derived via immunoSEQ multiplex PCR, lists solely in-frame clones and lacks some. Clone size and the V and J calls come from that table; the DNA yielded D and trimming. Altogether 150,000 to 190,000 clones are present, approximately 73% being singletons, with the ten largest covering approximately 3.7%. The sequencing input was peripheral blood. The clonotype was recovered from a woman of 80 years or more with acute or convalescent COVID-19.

The CDR3 region is CASSYSRAAGELFF. CDR3 in DNA: TGTGCCAGCAGCTACAGCAGGGCGGCCGGGGAGCTGTTTTTT. The gene calls are TRBV7-3 and TRBJ2-2; a weak D match, TRBD1 (5 bases). This CDR3 contains 14 residues. The V end was cut by 4 bases, the J end by 6 bases, with 12 bases between. From germline, CDR1 is SGHTA and CDR2 FQGTGA.